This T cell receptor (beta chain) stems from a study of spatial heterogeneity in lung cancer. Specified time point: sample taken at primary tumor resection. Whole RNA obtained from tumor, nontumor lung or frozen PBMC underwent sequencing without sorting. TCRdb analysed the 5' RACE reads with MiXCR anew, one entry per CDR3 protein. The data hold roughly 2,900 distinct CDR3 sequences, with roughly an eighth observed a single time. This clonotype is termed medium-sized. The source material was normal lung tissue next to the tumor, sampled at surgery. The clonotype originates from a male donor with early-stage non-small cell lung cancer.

In DNA form, the CDR3 reads TGTGCCACCAGCAATCCCGCGGACAGGGAGAACACCGGGGAGCTGTTTTTT. It translates to CATSNPADRENTGELFF. The rearrangement links TRBV15 to TRBJ2-2, with 8 bases identical to TRBD1. The trim removed 4 bases at V and 1 base at J, leaving 8 bases unmatched. Looked up from germline, CDR1 is LNHNV and CDR2 is YYDKDF (reference sequence). The CDR3 runs to 17 residues.